The 2 T cell receptor beta chains reported below all come from one sample, sequenced in a study of blood T cell repertoires in COVID-19. The method was immunoSEQ multiplex PCR; TCRdb's version includes in-frame clones alone and lacks a portion of them. Of 7,500 to 10,000 clones listed, 80% to 90% were seen once; the top ten hold 6.9%. Sequenced sample: peripheral blood. These TCRs come from a woman between 45 and 60 years old with active or convalescent COVID-19.

CDR3 residues: CASSLFGQGGETQYF. The CDR3 DNA reads as TGTGCCAGCAGTTTATTTGGACAGGGTGGGGAGACCCAGTACTTC. The genes are TRBV28 and TRBJ2-5, with 8 bases fitting TRBD1. Germline loops: CDR1 MDHEN, CDR2 SYDVKM. Losses at the gene ends were 1 base for V and 5 bases for J; bases not matched to a gene: 6. The length of the CDR3 is 15 residues.

The chain links TRBV27 to TRBJ1-2; 9 nucleotides line up with TRBD1. Germline V CDR1 and CDR2: MNHEY, SMNVEV (reference sequence). CDR3 length: 14 residues. The V gene end was trimmed by 4 bases and the J gene end by 4 bases; junction bases not matched to a gene: 4. CDR3 region: CASSWTGAGYGYTF. In DNA form, the CDR3 reads TGTGCCAGCAGTTGGACAGGGGCTGGCTATGGCTACACCTTC.